Shown below are 18 T cell receptor beta chains from a single sample sequenced in a study of CD8 T cells in Susac syndrome (dated by TCRdb to between 2018 and 2021). The method behind the library was the immunoSEQ multiplex PCR assay. RNA was extracted with the RNeasy kit and roughly 0.45 to 1 ug was reverse transcribed using random hexamers. The raw public reads went through TCRdb reprocessing: fastp at Q25, MiXCR clone calling, in-frame beta chains kept. Rows merge per CDR3 protein into single entries with the most common DNA and genes. This sample comprises approximately 190,000 distinct CDR3 sequences, approximately 93% of them detected only once. The ten largest clones take up around 0.1% of the sample. The sequenced material came from CD4+ T cells from PBMCs. These receptors were taken from a human donor in good health.

This sequence joins TRBV3-1 and TRBJ1-4; D remains unclear. In germline, CDR1 is LGHDT, CDR2 YNNKEL (reference sequence). The CDR3 runs 13 residues. V lost 2 bases and J 10 bases, leaving 11 bases between the germline ends. Here the CDR3 reads CASSQPYDGKLFF. The CDR3 DNA follows: TGTGCCAGCAGCCAACCGTACGATGGAAAACTGTTTTTT.

This clonotype appeared once. This chain links TRBV6-1 with TRBJ2-5, with D unclear. The CDR3 spans 11 residues. V was trimmed by 2 bases and J by 4 bases, leaving 2 bases between them. Germline V lookup: CDR1 MNHNS, CDR2 SASEGT. CDR3: CASSELETQYF. The CDR3 DNA sequence: TGTGCCAGCAGTGAACTAGAGACCCAGTACTTC.

A single count supports this clonotype. The V and J genes are TRBV19 and TRBJ2-2; D remains unclear. Germline lookup yields CDR1 LNHDA and CDR2 SQIVND (reference sequence). V lost 2 bases to trimming and J lost 4 bases, with 5 bases between them. The length of the CDR3 is 13 residues. The CDR3 sequence: CASSILVTGELFF. Written as DNA, the CDR3 is TGTGCCAGTAGTATACTCGTCACCGGGGAGCTGTTTTTT.

This chain uses TRBV12-3 or TRBV12-4 with TRBJ1-5; D is uncertain. This CDR3 comprises 15 residues. V lost 6 bases and J lost 5, with 17 bases in between. CDR3 sequence reads: CASSPDQTSYQPQHF. CDR3 nucleotides: TGTGCCAGCAGCCCTGATCAGACCTCCTATCAGCCCCAGCATTTT.

This sequence joins TRBV28 and TRBJ2-1, with D maybe TRBD1 (6 bases). Germline V CDR1 and CDR2: MDHEN, SYDVKM. This CDR3 comprises 15 residues. V lost 3 bases and J lost 2, with 11 bases in between. CDR3 sequence (DNA): TGTGCCAGCAGTTTTATCAGGGGCGCCTACAATGAGCAGTTCTTC. Its protein is CASSFIRGAYNEQFF.

The CDR3 nucleotides are TGTGCCAGCAGCCAACGACTAGGAGGGACCGGGGAGCTGTTTTTT. Translated, it gives CASSQRLGGTGELFF. The chain combines TRBV4-2 with TRBJ2-2, with D possibly TRBD2 on 6 matching bases. V lost 2 bases and J lost 5, with 12 bases in between. Looked up from germline, CDR1 is LGHNA and CDR2 is YNFKEQ. This CDR3 region has 15 residues.

This clonotype was observed once. The chain has TRBV7-6 and TRBJ1-6; D possibly corresponds to TRBD1 (5 bases). V gave up 4 bases and J gave up 6 bases, with 10 bases separating them. From germline, CDR1 is SGHVS and CDR2 FNYEAQ. The CDR3 loop spans 14 amino acids. The CDR3 DNA sequence: TGTGCCAGCAGCTCCCGGGACGGTAATTCACCCCTCCACTTT. This encodes CASSSRDGNSPLHF.

The chain employs TRBV7-9 and TRBJ2-1; 12 positions agree with TRBD2. Trimming removed 5 bases from V and 1 base from J; junction bases left unmatched: 6. Germline CDR1 and CDR2: SEHNR and FQNEAQ (reference sequence). The CDR3 extends over 17 amino acids. The CDR3 bases are TGTGCCAGCAGCCCGGGACTAGCGGGCCGGTCCTACAATGAGCAGTTCTTC. Translated, it gives CASSPGLAGRSYNEQFF.

The chain recombines TRBV6-2 or TRBV6-3 with TRBJ2-7; TRBD1 is a possible D gene (6 bases). Germline lookup yields CDR1 MNHEY and CDR2 SVGEGT. V was clipped by 6 bases and J by 1 base, with 19 bases between them. The CDR3 length is 16 residues. CDR3 sequence reads: CASSPQGTEGSYEQYV. The CDR3 bases are TGTGCCAGCAGCCCACAGGGTACTGAGGGATCCTACGAGCAGTACGTC.

This clonotype was counted once. This chain connects TRBV12-3 or TRBV12-4 to TRBJ1-5; no clear D gene. Trimming cost V 2 bases and J 7 bases, with 9 bases left between them. There are 13 residues in the CDR3. The DNA of the CDR3 is TGTGCCAGCAGTTTAACCGGGAAGCAGCCCCAGCATTTT. Translated: CASSLTGKQPQHF.

The chain is built from TRBV14 and TRBJ2-2; a possible D gene is TRBD1 (5 bases). The CDR3 is 14 residues long. Germline V lookup: CDR1 SGHDN, CDR2 FVKESK. The V end lost 7 bases, the J end lost 3 bases, and 12 bases lay between the germline ends. This CDR3 reads CASKRGSYTGELFF. Written as DNA, the CDR3 is TGTGCCAGCAAAAGGGGCAGTTACACCGGGGAGCTGTTTTTT.

This clonotype was seen a single time. The rearrangement links TRBV6-6 to TRBJ2-4, with D unclear. This CDR3 has 15 amino acids. CDR1 MNHNY and CDR2 SVGAGI come from the germline V gene (reference sequence). V lost 6 bases to trimming and J lost 0 bases, with 12 bases between them. The CDR3 sequence is CASSLGVLAKNIQYF. In DNA, the CDR3 is TGTGCCAGCAGCCTTGGAGTCCTAGCCAAAAACATTCAGTACTTC.

In regard to this clonotype: Germline is not matched at one junction end, which may reflect a read error. The CDR3 region is CASSLPRNIGELFF. Here the CDR3 DNA reads TGCGCCAGCAGCTTGCCGAGGAACATCGGGGAGCTGTTTTTT. The chain joins TRBV5-1 to TRBJ2-2; D not resolved. The CDR3 consists of 14 residues. Germline V gives CDR1 SGHRS, CDR2 YFSETQ.

The rearrangement links TRBV30 to TRBJ2-6; D uncertain. V lost 0 bases, J lost 0 bases, and 3 bases lay in between. The CDR3 has 14 amino acids. CDR1 GTSNPN and CDR2 SVGIG come from the germline V gene (reference sequence). CDR3 in DNA: TGTGCCTGGAGTGTAAGCTCTGGGGCCAACGTCCTGACTTTC. Protein sequence: CAWSVSSGANVLTF.

The rearrangement joins TRBV19 to TRBJ1-5; 9 bases match TRBD1. The CDR3 sequence is 14 residues long. The trim removed 9 bases at V and 5 bases at J, leaving 8 bases unmatched. Germline CDR1 and CDR2: LNHDA and SQIVND (reference sequence). Written as DNA, the CDR3 is TGTGCCAGAACCGGGACAGGGATTCATCAGCCCCAGCATTTT. It specifies CARTGTGIHQPQHF.

The genes are TRBV18 and TRBJ1-2, with no clear D. The CDR3 runs to 15 residues. Deletions cut 2 bases from V and 8 bases from J, with 18 bases between. Per the germline V gene, CDR1 is KGHSH and CDR2 is LQKENI. CDR3 amino acids: CASSPAFMGGHGYTF. The CDR3 DNA sequence: TGTGCCAGCTCACCAGCCTTCATGGGAGGGCACGGCTACACCTTC.

The chain is built from TRBV30 and TRBJ1-2; no firm D call. The germline gives CDR1 GTSNPN, CDR2 SVGIG (reference sequence). There are 10 residues in the CDR3. Deletions cut 3 bases from V and 8 bases from J, with 7 bases between. CDR3 residues: CAWRFGGYTF. CDR3 in DNA: TGTGCCTGGAGATTTGGCGGCTACACCTTC.

This chain uses TRBV20-1 with TRBJ2-4; tentatively, D is TRBD1 (5 bases). CDR3 length: 15 residues. V was cut by 6 bases and J by 1 base, with 16 bases left in between. CDR1 and CDR2 from the germline V gene are DFQATT and SNEGSKA (reference sequence). Written as DNA, the CDR3 is TGCAGTGCGCCCTCAAGCAGGGTGGCCAAAAACATTCAGTACTTC. This gives the protein CSAPSSRVAKNIQYF.